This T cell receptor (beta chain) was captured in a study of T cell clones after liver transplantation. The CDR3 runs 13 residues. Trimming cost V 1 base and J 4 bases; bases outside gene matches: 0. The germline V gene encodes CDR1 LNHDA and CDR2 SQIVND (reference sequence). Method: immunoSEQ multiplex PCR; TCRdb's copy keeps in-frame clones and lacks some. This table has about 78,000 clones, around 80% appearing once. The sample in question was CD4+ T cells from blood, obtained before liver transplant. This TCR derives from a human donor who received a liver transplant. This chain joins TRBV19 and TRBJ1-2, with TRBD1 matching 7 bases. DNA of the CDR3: TGTGCCAGTAGTATAGCAGGGGGCTATGGCTACACCTTC. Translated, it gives CASSIAGGYGYTF.